This T cell receptor (beta chain) comes out of a study of blood T cell repertoires in COVID-19. On the study more broadly: T cells, B-cell-depleted T cells, or PBMCs provided the cDNA or gDNA that served as material.

Sample share makes this clone medium-sized. In germline, CDR1 is SGHDN, CDR2 FVKESK. This CDR3 is 15 amino acids long. V was cut by 6 bases and J by 0 bases, with 12 bases left in between. Repertoires were generated with immunoSEQ multiplex PCR, while TCRdb's copy carries only in-frame clones and drops some. The data contain roughly 57,000 clones, 87% of them singletons. The source is a man between 60 and 75 years old with active or convalescent COVID-19. Sequencing was performed on peripheral blood. This sequence joins TRBV14 and TRBJ1-5; possibly TRBD1 for D (5 bases). The CDR3 DNA reads as TGTGCCAGCAGAAGGGGTTATGATAGCAATCAGCCCCAGCATTTT. Translation gives CASRRGYDSNQPQHF.